The 24 T cell receptor beta chains below all came from one sample that was sequenced in a study of control samples from healthy donors and cancer patients. Here immunoSEQ multiplex PCR was the method, and the copy in TCRdb shows in-frame clones only, minus some. Of 80,000 or so clones detected, roughly 92% appear once; the ten largest clones hold approximately 5.7%. The sample was blood. These receptors originate from a woman in her thirties or forties in good health.

The genes are TRBV7-3 and TRBJ2-3, with D possibly called TRBD1 or TRBD2 (6 bases each). The germline V gene has CDR1 SGHTA and CDR2 FQGTGA. V lost 4 bases and J 5 bases, leaving 19 bases between the germline ends. There are 16 residues in the CDR3. In DNA, the CDR3 is TGTGCCAGCAGCTCCATGTCGGGGGCGCTTCAAGATACGCAGTATTTT. This gives the protein CASSSMSGALQDTQYF.

Details on this clone: The germline gene is not matched at one end of the junction; a read error may be the cause. In nucleotides, the CDR3 is TGTGCCTGGAGTGTACAGGGGGGCATGGTTTTCGCCTTC. Translated, it gives CAWSVQGGMVFAF. The chain has TRBV30 and TRBJ1-2, with TRBD1 matching over 8 bases. In germline, CDR1 is GTSNPN, CDR2 SVGIG (reference sequence). The CDR3 length is 13 residues.

V and J are TRBV3-1 (or the pseudogene TRBV3-2) and TRBJ2-5, with D unclear. The CDR3 contains 11 residues. Looked up from germline, CDR1 is LGHDT and CDR2 is YNNKEL (reference sequence). The V gene lost 5 bases and the J gene lost 4 bases, with 5 bases spanning the gap. The CDR3 nucleotides read TGTGCCAGCAGCAGTCGAGAGACCCAGTACTTC. Amino acids: CASSSRETQYF.

The chain combines TRBV19 with TRBJ2-7, with TRBD1 matching over 7 bases. The junction had 4 bases not matched to a gene; V was cut back by 3 bases and J by 5 bases. There are 13 residues in the CDR3. Germline values: CDR1 LNHDA, CDR2 SQIVND (reference sequence). CDR3 sequence (DNA): TGTGCCAGTAGTATCGGAGACAGGGACGAGCAGTACTTC. This gives the protein CASSIGDRDEQYF.

This chain links TRBV27 with TRBJ2-7; 7 positions agree with TRBD1. The germline gives CDR1 MNHEY, CDR2 SMNVEV (reference sequence). V dropped 2 bases and J dropped 3; count of bases not matched to a gene: 7. This CDR3 has 15 residues. The CDR3 sequence is CASSLEGTAFYEQYF. Written as DNA, the CDR3 is TGTGCCAGCAGTTTAGAGGGGACAGCTTTCTACGAGCAGTACTTC.

In this sample, this clone turned up once. The chain joins TRBV5-1 to TRBJ1-1, with D unclear. The germline gives CDR1 SGHRS, CDR2 YFSETQ. There are 13 residues in the CDR3. With 2 bases removed from V and 0 bases from J, the gap between germline ends came to 5 bases. The chain's CDR3 is CASSLRMNTEAFF. CDR3 nucleotides: TGCGCCAGCAGCTTAAGAATGAACACTGAAGCTTTCTTT.

The chain employs TRBV10-3 and TRBJ2-2; D gene uncertain. The CDR3 contains 12 residues. Germline assignment: CDR1 ENHRY and CDR2 SYGVKD. V was pared by 6 bases and J by 4 bases, with 6 bases between. DNA of the CDR3: TGTGCCATCAGATGGCTCACCGGGGAGCTGTTTTTT. Amino acid sequence: CAIRWLTGELFF.

This clone was recorded once. The rearrangement uses TRBV29-1 and TRBJ1-3; 11 bases fit TRBD1. V was pared by 5 bases and J by 7 bases, with 4 bases of the junction left unmatched. The CDR3 consists of 13 residues. The germline CDR1 and CDR2 sequences are SQVTM and ANQGSEA. The CDR3 nucleotides are TGCAGCGTTTTCGGGACAGGGGGGAACACCATATATTTT. Protein: CSVFGTGGNTIYF. Drawing the rest from reference TRBV29-1 and TRBJ1-3, the complete variable domain is SAVISQKPSRDICQRGTSLTIQCQVDSQVTMMFWYRQQPGQSLTLIATANQGSEATYESGFVIDKFPISRPNLTFSTLTVSNMSPEDSSIYLCSVFGTGGNTIYFGEGSWLTVV.

The chain recombines TRBV24-1 with TRBJ2-3; 11 nucleotides align to TRBD2. CDR1 is KGHDR, CDR2 SFDVKD, per germline. This CDR3 is built from 14 residues. J was trimmed by 5 bases and V by 11 bases; bases with no gene match: 8. The CDR3 bases are TGTGCCAACGGCCTAGCGGGAGGAGGAGATACGCAGTATTTT. It yields the protein CANGLAGGGDTQYF.

The J gene is TRBJ2-5, the V gene TRBV28; D may correspond to TRBD1 or TRBD2 (5 bases each). Germline V lookup: CDR1 MDHEN, CDR2 SYDVKM. The V gene lost 8 bases and the J gene lost 4 bases, with 14 bases spanning the gap. CDR3 size: 13 residues. Here the CDR3 DNA reads TGTGCCAGCGGCGAGGGGAGTAGAGAGACCCAGTACTTC. Translation gives CASGEGSRETQYF.

This clone was recorded only once. The rearrangement links TRBV6-2 or TRBV6-3 to TRBJ1-1; D possibly corresponds to TRBD1 (5 bases). Germline V CDR1 and CDR2: MNHEY, SVGEGT. This CDR3 contains 16 residues. Trimming left V 5 bases short and J 3 bases short, with 19 bases between. The CDR3 reads CASSPVPGGWDTEAFF. Written as DNA, the CDR3 is TGTGCCAGCAGTCCCGTACCTGGGGGGTGGGACACTGAAGCTTTCTTT.

The chain combines TRBV3-1 (or the pseudogene TRBV3-2) with TRBJ2-3, with 12 nucleotides matching TRBD2. The V gene end was trimmed by 2 bases and the J gene end by 8 bases; junction bases not matched to a gene: 8. Per germline, CDR1 LGHDT and CDR2 YNNKEL (reference sequence). The CDR3 sequence is 16 residues long. CDR3 bases: TGTGCCAGCAGCCAACAAGTCTCGACTAGCGGGAGTACGCAGTATTTT. It codes for CASSQQVSTSGSTQYF.

This clone has only one observation. The rearrangement joins TRBV30 to TRBJ1-1, with a possible D match to TRBD1 (6 bases). This CDR3 has 12 amino acids. Germline V CDR1 and CDR2: GTSNPN, SVGIG (reference sequence). The ends were cut back, 4 bases at V and 5 bases at J, with 11 bases in the middle. CDR3 residues: CAWNRVETEAFF. DNA for the CDR3: TGTGCCTGGAACAGGGTAGAGACTGAAGCTTTCTTT.

As regards this clone: Other DNA sequences in the sample encode the same CDR3. The chain is built from TRBV19 and TRBJ2-7; D not resolved. V lost 3 bases, J lost 7 bases, and 13 bases lay in between. The CDR3 loop spans 13 amino acids. CDR1 is LNHDA, CDR2 SQIVND, per germline (reference sequence). CDR3: CASSIPLHYEQYF. CDR3 nucleotide sequence: TGTGCCAGTAGTATCCCTCTTCACTATGAGCAGTACTTC. Supplemented by reference TRBV19 and TRBJ2-7, the full variable domain reads DGGITQSPKYLFRKEGQNVTLSCEQNLNHDAMYWYRQDPGQGLRLIYYSQIVNDFQKGDIAEGYSVSREKKESFPLTVTSAQKNPTAFYLCASSIPLHYEQYFGPGTRLTVT.

This clone was picked up one time. V and J are TRBV4-3 and TRBJ2-3; no reliable D call. The CDR3 is 14 amino acids. Germline V lookup: CDR1 LGHNA, CDR2 YSLEER. V gave up 3 bases and J gave up 7 bases, with 14 bases separating them. CDR3 sequence reads: CASSHLGNGNTQYF. CDR3 nucleotide sequence: TGCGCCAGCAGCCATCTAGGAAATGGAAATACGCAGTATTTT.

This sequence joins TRBV10-3 and TRBJ2-2, with TRBD1 as a possible D gene (7 bases). From germline, CDR1 is ENHRY and CDR2 SYGVKD. V lost 8 bases and J lost 3, with 16 bases in between. CDR3 length: 15 residues. CDR3 nucleotides: TGTGCCATCTCCCCGGAGGGGGCTGACACCGGGGAGCTGTTTTTT. Its translation: CAISPEGADTGELFF.

This chain uses TRBV19 with TRBJ1-5; D not resolved. Germline-derived CDR1 and CDR2 are LNHDA and SQIVND (reference sequence). This CDR3 spans 16 amino acids. Trimming stripped 7 bases from V and 3 bases from J, with 19 bases between. CDR3 DNA: TGTGCCAGTATTCCCCCCGAAGGAGGGATCAATCAGCCCCAGCATTTT. As protein: CASIPPEGGINQPQHF.

This chain uses TRBV6-5 with TRBJ1-6; no reliable D call. Per the germline V gene, CDR1 is MNHEY and CDR2 is SVGAGI. The CDR3 totals 13 residues. Deletions cut 6 bases from V and 5 bases from J, with 8 bases between. The CDR3 bases are TGTGCCAGCAGGGGAGTTAATAATTCACCCCTCCACTTT. It yields the protein CASRGVNNSPLHF.

The chain employs TRBV27 and TRBJ2-7; D is possibly TRBD1 or TRBD2 (5 bases each). The CDR3 is made up of 14 amino acids. The germline gives CDR1 MNHEY, CDR2 SMNVEV (reference sequence). Trimming left V 6 bases short and J 1 base short, with 13 bases between. The DNA of the CDR3 is TGTGCCAGCAGGGTCGTTGGGGGTTCCTACGAGCAGTACTTC. It codes for CASRVVGGSYEQYF.

This clone was seen more than once but under ten times. The chain uses TRBV15 and TRBJ1-6; TRBD1 matches at 8 bases. The CDR3 spans 15 residues. Unmatched junction bases numbered 5, after V lost 5 bases and J lost 5 bases. Germline V gives CDR1 LNHNV, CDR2 YYDKDF (reference sequence). The DNA of the CDR3 is TGTGCCACCAGCCTGACAGGGGAGGATAATTCACCCCTCCACTTT. Translation gives CATSLTGEDNSPLHF.

V is TRBV3-1 (or the pseudogene TRBV3-2) and J is TRBJ2-3; 7 bases match TRBD2. Per germline, CDR1 LGHDT and CDR2 YNNKEL (reference sequence). J was trimmed by 0 bases and V by 2 bases; bases with no gene match: 5. The CDR3 extends over 16 amino acids. CDR3 residues: CASSQWSGVSTDTQYF. As DNA, the CDR3 is TGTGCCAGCAGCCAATGGAGCGGGGTAAGCACAGATACGCAGTATTTT.

This clone was seen more than once but under ten times. The chain recombines TRBV6-5 with TRBJ1-6; unclear D gene. CDR1 is MNHEY and CDR2 is SVGAGI in the germline V gene. The CDR3 sequence is 15 residues long. V shed 7 bases and J shed 3 bases, with 13 bases lying between them. Here the CDR3 reads CASTAWRVYNSPLHF. For the CDR3, the DNA is TGTGCCAGCACCGCCTGGCGGGTCTATAATTCACCCCTCCACTTT.

The V and J genes are TRBV27 and TRBJ1-1; D might be TRBD1 (5 bases). This CDR3 region has 15 residues. Per germline, CDR1 MNHEY and CDR2 SMNVEV (reference sequence). V was trimmed by 2 bases and J by 0 bases, leaving 10 bases between them. CDR3 residues: CASSLDRTLNTEAFF. The CDR3 DNA sequence: TGTGCCAGCAGTTTAGACAGAACCTTGAACACTGAAGCTTTCTTT.

The J gene is TRBJ2-1, the V gene TRBV15; 8 bases are a match to TRBD1. Germline CDR1 is LNHNV and CDR2 is YYDKDF (reference sequence). The CDR3 has 17 amino acids. V dropped 3 bases and J dropped 4; count of bases not matched to a gene: 11. The DNA of the CDR3 is TGTGCCACCAGCAGTACAAAGGGACAGGTAGCGTACAATGAGCAGTTCTTC. Its translation: CATSSTKGQVAYNEQFF.